Listed below are T cell receptor beta chains from one sample, sequenced in a study of cytomegalovirus exposure and HLA in healthy donors. Repertoires were generated with immunoSEQ multiplex PCR, while TCRdb's copy carries only in-frame clones and drops some. Of roughly 96,000 clones listed, about four fifths were seen once; the top ten hold roughly 3%. The sequenced sample was PBMCs. These receptors were collected from a female donor in good health and CMV-seropositive. The conserved cysteine and the conserved F or W are not part of the CDR3 here. Fields, in order: J gene, V gene, CDR3 protein.

TRBJ1-3 TRBV7-8 ASSPSVRGNTIY
TRBJ1-6 TRBV6-6 ASSAGTSSYNSPLH
TRBJ1-2 TRBV20-1 SAVTGGGYT
TRBJ2-1 TRBV11-3 ASSLVSGSHNEQF
TRBJ2-7 TRBV5-1 ASSEGGTYEQY
TRBJ1-2 TRBV11-2 ASSFRDSGYT
TRBJ2-1 TRBV7-9 ASSPQGGLEDNEQF
TRBJ1-2 TRBV7-2 ASSLPRTGRARVYGYT
TRBJ2-4 TRBV6-1 ASSETGVGGY
TRBJ1-2 TRBV10-2 ASSENRNYGYT
TRBJ1-5 TRBV6-4 ASSSDGMNQPQH
TRBJ1-2 TRBV9 ASSVWTGANYGYT
TRBJ1-2 TRBV7-9 ASSLAGRLNGYT
TRBJ2-7 TRBV2 ASSSWGQGVYEQY
TRBJ2-7 TRBV28 ASKPSGETYEQY
TRBJ2-7 TRBV4-1 ASSPPGGEQY